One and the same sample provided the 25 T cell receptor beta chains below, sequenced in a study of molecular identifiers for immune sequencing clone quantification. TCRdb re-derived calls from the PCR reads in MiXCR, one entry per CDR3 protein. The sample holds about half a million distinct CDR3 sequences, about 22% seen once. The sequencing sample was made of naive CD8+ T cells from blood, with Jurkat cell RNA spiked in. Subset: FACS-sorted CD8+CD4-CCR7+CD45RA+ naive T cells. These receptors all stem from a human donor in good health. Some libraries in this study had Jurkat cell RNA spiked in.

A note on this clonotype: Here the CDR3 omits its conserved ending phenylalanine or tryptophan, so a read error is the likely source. The DNA of the CDR3 is TGTGCCAGCAGTTTAGGGTGGGAGAGCAATCAGCCCCAGCATGTT. Its translation is CASSLGWESNQPQHV. The chain uses TRBV12-3 or TRBV12-4 and TRBJ1-5; D not certain. Trimming stripped 1 base from V and 1 base from J, with 8 bases between. The length of the CDR3 is 15 residues.

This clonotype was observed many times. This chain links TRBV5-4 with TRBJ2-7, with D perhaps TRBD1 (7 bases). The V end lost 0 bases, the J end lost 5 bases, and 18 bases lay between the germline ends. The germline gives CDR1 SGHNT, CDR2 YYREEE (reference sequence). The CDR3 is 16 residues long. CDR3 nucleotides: TGTGCCAGCAGCTTGGCCGCTCAGGGGGGCTGGGACGAGCAGTACTTC. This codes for CASSLAAQGGWDEQYF.

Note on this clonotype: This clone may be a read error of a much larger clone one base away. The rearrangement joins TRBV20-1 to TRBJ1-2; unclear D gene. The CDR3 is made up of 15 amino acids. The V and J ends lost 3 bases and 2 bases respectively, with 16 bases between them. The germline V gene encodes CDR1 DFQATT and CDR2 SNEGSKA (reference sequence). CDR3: CSASNHITGNYGYTF. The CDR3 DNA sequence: TGCAGTGCTAGTAACCACATTACGGGAAACTATGGCTACACCTTC.

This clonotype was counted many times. The CDR3 here is CAWSVLGLDEQYF. In DNA form, the CDR3 reads TGTGCCTGGAGTGTACTAGGTCTTGATGAGCAGTACTTC. The J gene is TRBJ2-7, the V gene TRBV30; possibly TRBD2 for D (5 bases). Looked up from germline, CDR1 is GTSNPN and CDR2 is SVGIG (reference sequence). The V and J ends lost 0 bases and 7 bases respectively, with 13 bases between them. This CDR3 has 13 residues.

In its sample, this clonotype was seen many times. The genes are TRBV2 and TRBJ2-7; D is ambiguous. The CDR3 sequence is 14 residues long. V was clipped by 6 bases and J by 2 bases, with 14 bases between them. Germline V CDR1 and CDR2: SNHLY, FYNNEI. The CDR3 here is CASSESPRAYEQYF. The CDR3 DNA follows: TGTGCCAGCAGCGAATCCCCCAGAGCCTACGAGCAGTACTTC.

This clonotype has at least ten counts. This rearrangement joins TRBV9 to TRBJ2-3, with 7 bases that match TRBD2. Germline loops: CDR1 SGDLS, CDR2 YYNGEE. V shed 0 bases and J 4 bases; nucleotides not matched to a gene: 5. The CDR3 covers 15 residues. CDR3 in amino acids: CASSVGAGDADTQYF. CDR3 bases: TGTGCCAGCAGCGTAGGTGCGGGAGACGCAGATACGCAGTATTTT.

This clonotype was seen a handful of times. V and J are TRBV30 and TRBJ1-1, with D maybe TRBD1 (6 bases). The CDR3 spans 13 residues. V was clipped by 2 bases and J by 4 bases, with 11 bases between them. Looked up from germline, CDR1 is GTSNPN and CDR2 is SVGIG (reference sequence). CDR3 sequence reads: CAWSWGPGTEAFF. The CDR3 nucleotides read TGTGCCTGGAGTTGGGGGCCGGGCACTGAAGCTTTCTTT.

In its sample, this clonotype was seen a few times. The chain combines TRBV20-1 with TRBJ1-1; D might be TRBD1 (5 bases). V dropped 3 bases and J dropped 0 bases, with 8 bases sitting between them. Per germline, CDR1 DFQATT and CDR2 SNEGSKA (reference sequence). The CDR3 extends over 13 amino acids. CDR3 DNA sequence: TGCAGTGCTAGGGACACCCTGAACACTGAAGCTTTCTTT. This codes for CSARDTLNTEAFF.

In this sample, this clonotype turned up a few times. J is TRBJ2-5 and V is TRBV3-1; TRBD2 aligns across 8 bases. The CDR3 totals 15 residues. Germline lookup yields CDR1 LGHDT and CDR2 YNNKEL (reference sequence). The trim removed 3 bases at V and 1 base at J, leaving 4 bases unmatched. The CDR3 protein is CASSQGTRLQETQYF. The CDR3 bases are TGTGCCAGCAGCCAGGGGACTAGACTCCAAGAGACCCAGTACTTC.

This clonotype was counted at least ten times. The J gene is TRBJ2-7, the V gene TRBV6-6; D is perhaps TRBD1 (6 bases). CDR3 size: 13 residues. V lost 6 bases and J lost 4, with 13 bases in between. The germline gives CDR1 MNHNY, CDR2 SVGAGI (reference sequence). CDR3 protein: CASSQSQGYEQYF. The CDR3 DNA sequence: TGTGCCAGCAGCCAATCACAGGGATACGAGCAGTACTTC.

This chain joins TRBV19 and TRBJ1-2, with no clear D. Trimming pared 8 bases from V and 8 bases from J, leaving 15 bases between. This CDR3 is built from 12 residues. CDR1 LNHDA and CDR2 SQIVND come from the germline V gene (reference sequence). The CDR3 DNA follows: TGTGCCAGTCGGGCCTTCCCCTGGGGCTACACCTTC. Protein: CASRAFPWGYTF. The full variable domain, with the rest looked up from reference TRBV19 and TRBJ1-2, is DGGITQSPKYLFRKEGQNVTLSCEQNLNHDAMYWYRQDPGQGLRLIYYSQIVNDFQKGDIAEGYSVSREKKESFPLTVTSAQKNPTAFYLCASRAFPWGYTFGSGTRLTVV.

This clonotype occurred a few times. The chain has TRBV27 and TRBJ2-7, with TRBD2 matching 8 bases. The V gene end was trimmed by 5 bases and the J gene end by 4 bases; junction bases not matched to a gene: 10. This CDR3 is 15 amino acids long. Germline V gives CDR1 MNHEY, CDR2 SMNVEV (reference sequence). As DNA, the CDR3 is TGTGCCAGCAGTCGCCGGGGGGGGGGTAGGTACGAGCAGTACTTC. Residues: CASSRRGGGRYEQYF.

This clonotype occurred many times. In DNA, the CDR3 is TGTGCCAGCAGCCCGACAGGACAAGAGACCCAGTACTTC. Translation: CASSPTGQETQYF. This rearrangement joins TRBV12-3 or TRBV12-4 to TRBJ2-5, with D possibly matching TRBD1 (6 bases). This CDR3 contains 13 residues. The V and J ends lost 6 bases and 2 bases respectively, with 10 bases between them.

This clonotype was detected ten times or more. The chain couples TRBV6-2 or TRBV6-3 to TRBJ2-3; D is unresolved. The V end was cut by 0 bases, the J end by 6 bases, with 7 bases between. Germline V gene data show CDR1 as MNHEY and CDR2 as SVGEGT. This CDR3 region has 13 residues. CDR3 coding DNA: TGTGCCAGCAGTTACTCGATTCGGGATACGCAGTATTTT. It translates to CASSYSIRDTQYF.

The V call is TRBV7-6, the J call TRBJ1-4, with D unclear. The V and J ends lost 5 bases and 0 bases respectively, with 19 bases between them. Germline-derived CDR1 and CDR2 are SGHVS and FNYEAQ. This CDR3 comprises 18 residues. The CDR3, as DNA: TGTGCCAGCAGCCCGTCGGTGGTGGTGGATGCAACTAATGAAAAACTGTTTTTT. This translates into CASSPSVVVDATNEKLFF.

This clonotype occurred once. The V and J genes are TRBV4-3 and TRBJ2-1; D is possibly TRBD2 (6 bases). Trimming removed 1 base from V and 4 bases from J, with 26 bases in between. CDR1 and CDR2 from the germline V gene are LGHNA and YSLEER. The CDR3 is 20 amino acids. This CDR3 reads CASSQGTWDSVNVEYNEQFF. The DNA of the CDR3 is TGCGCCAGCAGCCAAGGTACCTGGGACTCCGTGAATGTGGAGTACAATGAGCAGTTCTTC.

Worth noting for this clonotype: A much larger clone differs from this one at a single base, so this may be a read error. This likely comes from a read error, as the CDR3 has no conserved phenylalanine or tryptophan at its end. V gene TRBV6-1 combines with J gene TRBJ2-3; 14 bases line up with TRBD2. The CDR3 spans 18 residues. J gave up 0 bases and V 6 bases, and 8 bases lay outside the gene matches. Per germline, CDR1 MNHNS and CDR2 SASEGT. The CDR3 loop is CASSPGTSGRTSTDTQYY. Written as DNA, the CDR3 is TGTGCCAGCAGCCCCGGGACTAGCGGGAGAACCAGCACAGATACGCAGTATTAT.

CDR3 nucleotide sequence: TGTGCCAGTGCCCGACCGGACCTCACCACCTCTAACTATGGCTACACCTTC. Translated, it gives CASARPDLTTSNYGYTF. The rearrangement joins TRBV19 to TRBJ1-2, with D hard to call. The CDR3 has 17 residues. Germline CDR1 is LNHDA and CDR2 is SQIVND (reference sequence). V was clipped by 8 bases and J by 0 bases, with 22 bases between them.

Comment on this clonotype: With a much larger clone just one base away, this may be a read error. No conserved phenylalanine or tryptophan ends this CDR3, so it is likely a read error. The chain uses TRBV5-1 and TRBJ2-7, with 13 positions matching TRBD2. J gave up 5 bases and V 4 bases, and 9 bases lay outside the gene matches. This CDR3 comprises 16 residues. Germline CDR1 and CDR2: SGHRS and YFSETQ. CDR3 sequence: CASSPSWTSGGHEQYS. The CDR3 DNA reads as TGCGCCAGCAGCCCCTCCTGGACTAGCGGGGGTCACGAGCAGTACTCC.

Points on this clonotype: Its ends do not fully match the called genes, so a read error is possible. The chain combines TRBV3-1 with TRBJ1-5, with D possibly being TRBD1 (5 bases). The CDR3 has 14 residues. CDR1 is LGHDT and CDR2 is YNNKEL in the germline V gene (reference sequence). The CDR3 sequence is CAGSQAGGNQPQHF. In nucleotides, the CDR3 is TGTGCCGGCAGCCAAGCTGGGGGAAACCAGCCCCAGCATTTT.

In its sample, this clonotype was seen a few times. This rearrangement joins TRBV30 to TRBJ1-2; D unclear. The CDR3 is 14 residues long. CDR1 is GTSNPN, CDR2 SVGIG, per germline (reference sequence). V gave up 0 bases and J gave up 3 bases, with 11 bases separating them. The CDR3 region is CAWSVVGFDYGYTF. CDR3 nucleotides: TGTGCCTGGAGTGTAGTAGGGTTCGACTATGGCTACACCTTC.

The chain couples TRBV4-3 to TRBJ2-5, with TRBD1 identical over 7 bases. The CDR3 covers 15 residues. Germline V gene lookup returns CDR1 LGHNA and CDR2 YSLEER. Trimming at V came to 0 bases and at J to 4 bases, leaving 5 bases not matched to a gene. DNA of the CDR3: TGCGCCAGCAGCCAAGATTTCAGGGGGATAGAGACCCAGTACTTC. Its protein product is CASSQDFRGIETQYF.

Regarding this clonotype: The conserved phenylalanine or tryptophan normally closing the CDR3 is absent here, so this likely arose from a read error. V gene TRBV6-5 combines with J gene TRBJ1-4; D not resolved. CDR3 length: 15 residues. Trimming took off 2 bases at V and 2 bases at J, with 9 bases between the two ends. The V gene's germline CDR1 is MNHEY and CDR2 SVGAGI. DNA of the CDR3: TGTGCCAGCAGTTACGAGGGTTCCACTAATGAAAAACTGTTTCTT. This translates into CASSYEGSTNEKLFL.

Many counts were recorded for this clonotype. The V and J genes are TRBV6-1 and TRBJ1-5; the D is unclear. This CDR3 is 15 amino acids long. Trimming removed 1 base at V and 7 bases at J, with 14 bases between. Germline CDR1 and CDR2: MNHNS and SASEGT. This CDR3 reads CASSEGGWGRQPQHF. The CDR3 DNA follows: TGTGCCAGCAGTGAAGGGGGATGGGGTCGGCAGCCCCAGCATTTT.

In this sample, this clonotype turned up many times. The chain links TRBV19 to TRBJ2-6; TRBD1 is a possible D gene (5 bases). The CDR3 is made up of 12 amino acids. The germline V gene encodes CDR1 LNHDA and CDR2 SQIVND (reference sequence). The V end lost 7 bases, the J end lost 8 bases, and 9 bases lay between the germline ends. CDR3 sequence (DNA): TGTGCCAGTAATCAGGGAACCAACGTCCTGACTTTC. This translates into CASNQGTNVLTF.